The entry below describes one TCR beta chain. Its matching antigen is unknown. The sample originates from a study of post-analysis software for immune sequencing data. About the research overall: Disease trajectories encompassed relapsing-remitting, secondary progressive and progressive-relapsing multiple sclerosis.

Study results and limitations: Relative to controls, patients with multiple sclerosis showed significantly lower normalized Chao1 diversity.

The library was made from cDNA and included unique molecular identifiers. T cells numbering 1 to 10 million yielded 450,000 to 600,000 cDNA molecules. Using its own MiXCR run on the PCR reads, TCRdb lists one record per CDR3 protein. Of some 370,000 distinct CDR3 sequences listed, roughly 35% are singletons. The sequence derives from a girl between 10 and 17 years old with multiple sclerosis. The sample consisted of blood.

The CDR3 bases are TGTGCCAGCAGCTTATGGAGGGGAGAGAACTATGGCTACACCTTC. This translates into CASSLWRGENYGYTF. This chain joins TRBV7-9 and TRBJ1-2; D possibly corresponds to TRBD1 (5 bases). This CDR3 is 15 amino acids long. The V and J ends lost 2 bases and 2 bases respectively, with 12 bases between them. Germline lookup yields CDR1 SEHNR and CDR2 FQNEAQ (reference sequence).